This T cell receptor beta chain was captured in a study of T cell changes during pregnancy in multiple sclerosis. The CDR3 is 15 residues long. Germline CDR1 MNHNY, CDR2 SVGAGI (reference sequence). V dropped 9 bases and J dropped 6; count of bases not matched to a gene: 13. The table came from immunoSEQ multiplex PCR; TCRdb's copy has only in-frame clones and leaves some out. The repertoire holds 60,000 to 85,000 clones, with roughly 90% as singletons. Sequenced here: peripheral blood, sampled after pregnancy. The V and J genes are TRBV6-6 and TRBJ1-5; 8 bases are a match to TRBD1. The sequence was obtained from a female donor in good health, enrolled as a control in a pregnancy study. CDR3 amino acids: CASAYLAGGLQPQHF. The CDR3 nucleotides read TGTGCCAGTGCCTACTTGGCAGGGGGCCTTCAGCCCCAGCATTTT.